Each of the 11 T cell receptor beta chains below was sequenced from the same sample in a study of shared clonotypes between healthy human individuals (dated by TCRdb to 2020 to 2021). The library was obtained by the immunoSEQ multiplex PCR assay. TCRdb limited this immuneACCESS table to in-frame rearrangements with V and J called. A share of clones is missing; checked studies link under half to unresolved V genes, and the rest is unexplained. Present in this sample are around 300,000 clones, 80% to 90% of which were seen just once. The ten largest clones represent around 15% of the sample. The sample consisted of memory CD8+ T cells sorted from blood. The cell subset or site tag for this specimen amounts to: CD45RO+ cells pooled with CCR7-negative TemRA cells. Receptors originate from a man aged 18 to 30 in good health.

CDR3 bases: TGTGCCAGCAGGGCCCCGCTGGGAAGGAGGGAGACCCAGTACTTC. This gives the protein CASRAPLGRRETQYF. The rearrangement joins TRBV6-5 to TRBJ2-5; perhaps TRBD2 as D (5 bases). CDR1 is MNHEY, CDR2 SVGAGI, per germline. Trimming took off 6 bases at V and 5 bases at J, with 19 bases between the two ends. This CDR3 contains 15 residues.

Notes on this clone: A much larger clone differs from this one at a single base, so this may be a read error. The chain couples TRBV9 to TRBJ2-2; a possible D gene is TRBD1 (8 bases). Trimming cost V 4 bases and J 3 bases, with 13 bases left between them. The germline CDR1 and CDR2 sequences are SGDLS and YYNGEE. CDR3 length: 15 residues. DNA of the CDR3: TGTGCCAGCAGCTCACAGGGGGGGTACACCGGGGAGCTGTTTTTT. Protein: CASSSQGGYTGELFF.

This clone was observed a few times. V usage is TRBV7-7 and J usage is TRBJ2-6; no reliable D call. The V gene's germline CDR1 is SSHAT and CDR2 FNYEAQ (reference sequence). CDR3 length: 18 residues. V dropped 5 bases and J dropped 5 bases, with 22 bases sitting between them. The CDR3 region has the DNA TGTGCCAGCAGCAGAGGCTCTAAGTGCCAAAGTCGGGCCAACGTCCTGACTTTC. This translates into CASSRGSKCQSRANVLTF.

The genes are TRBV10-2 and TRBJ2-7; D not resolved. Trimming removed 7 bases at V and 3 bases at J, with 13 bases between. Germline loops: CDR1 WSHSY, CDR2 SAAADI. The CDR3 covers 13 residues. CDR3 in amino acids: CASTDFGGYEQYF. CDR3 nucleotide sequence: TGCGCCAGCACCGATTTTGGCGGCTACGAGCAGTACTTC.

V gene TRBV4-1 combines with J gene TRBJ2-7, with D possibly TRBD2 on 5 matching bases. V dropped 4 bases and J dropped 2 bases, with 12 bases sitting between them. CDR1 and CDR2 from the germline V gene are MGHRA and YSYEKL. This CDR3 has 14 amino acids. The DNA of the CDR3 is TGCGCCAGCAGCCTAGAGGGTTTTACCTACGAGCAGTACTTC. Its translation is CASSLEGFTYEQYF.

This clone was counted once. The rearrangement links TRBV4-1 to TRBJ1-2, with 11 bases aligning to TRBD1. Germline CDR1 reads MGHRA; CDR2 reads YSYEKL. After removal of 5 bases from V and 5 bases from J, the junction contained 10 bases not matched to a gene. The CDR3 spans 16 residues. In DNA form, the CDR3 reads TGCGCCAGCAGCGATACACCGGGACAGGGGGTTTATGGCTACACCTTC. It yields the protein CASSDTPGQGVYGYTF.

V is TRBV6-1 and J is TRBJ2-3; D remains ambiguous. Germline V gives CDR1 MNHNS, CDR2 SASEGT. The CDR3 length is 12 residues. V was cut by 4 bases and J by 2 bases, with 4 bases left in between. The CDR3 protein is CASSGYTDTQYF. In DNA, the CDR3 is TGTGCCAGCAGTGGTTACACAGATACGCAGTATTTT.

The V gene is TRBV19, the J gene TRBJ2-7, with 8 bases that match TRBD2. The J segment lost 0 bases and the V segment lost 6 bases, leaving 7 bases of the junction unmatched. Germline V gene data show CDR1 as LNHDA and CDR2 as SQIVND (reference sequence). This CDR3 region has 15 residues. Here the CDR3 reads CASSPASGSSYEQYF. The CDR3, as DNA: TGTGCCAGTAGCCCCGCCAGCGGGAGCTCCTACGAGCAGTACTTC.

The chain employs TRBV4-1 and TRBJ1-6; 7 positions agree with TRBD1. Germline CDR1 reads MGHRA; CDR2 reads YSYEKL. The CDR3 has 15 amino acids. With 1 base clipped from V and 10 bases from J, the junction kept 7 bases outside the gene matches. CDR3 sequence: CASSQGGGLGSPLHF. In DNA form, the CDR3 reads TGCGCCAGCAGCCAAGGAGGGGGCTTGGGGTCACCCCTCCACTTT.

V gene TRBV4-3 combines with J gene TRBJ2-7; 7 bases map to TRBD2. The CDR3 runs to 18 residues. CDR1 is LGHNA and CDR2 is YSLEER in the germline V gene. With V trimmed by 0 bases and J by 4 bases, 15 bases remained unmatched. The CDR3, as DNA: TGCGCCAGCAGCCAAGATCGGTTGGGGGAGGGCCTTACGTACGAGCAGTACTTC. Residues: CASSQDRLGEGLTYEQYF.

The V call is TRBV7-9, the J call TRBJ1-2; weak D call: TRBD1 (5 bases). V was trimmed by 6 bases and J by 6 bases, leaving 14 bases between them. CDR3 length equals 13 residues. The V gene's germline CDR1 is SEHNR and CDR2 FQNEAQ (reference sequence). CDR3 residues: CASSTRGSDGYTF. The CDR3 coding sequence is TGTGCCAGCAGTACGCGGGGCTCCGATGGCTACACCTTC. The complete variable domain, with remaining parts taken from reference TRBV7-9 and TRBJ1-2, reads DTGVSQNPRHKITKRGQNVTFRCDPISEHNRLYWYRQTLGQGPEFLTYFQNEAQLEKSRLLSDRFSAERPKGSFSTLEIQRTEQGDSAMYLCASSTRGSDGYTFGSGTRLTVV.